The 30 T cell receptor beta chains in this list originate from one sample, sequenced in a study of T cell responses to AZD1222 COVID-19 vaccine. Data came from immunoSEQ multiplex PCR; TCRdb stores just in-frame clones and leaves some out. This table has tens of thousands of clones, around nine tenths appearing once. Sequencing used peripheral blood, obtained 28 days after the second AZD1222 dose. The origin of the receptors is an adult who received the AZD1222 COVID-19 vaccine.

The rearrangement uses TRBV20-1 and TRBJ1-1, with D hard to call. The CDR3 spans 11 residues. Deletions cut 4 bases from V and 1 base from J, with 4 bases between. Germline assignment: CDR1 DFQATT and CDR2 SNEGSKA (reference sequence). CDR3 amino acids: CSATANTEAFF. CDR3 DNA sequence: TGCAGTGCTACAGCGAACACTGAAGCTTTCTTT.

The CDR3 nucleotides read TGTGCCAGCAGCTGGGGGGTCGGAGAGACAGATACGCAGTATTTT. This encodes CASSWGVGETDTQYF. The chain combines TRBV5-4 with TRBJ2-3, with D possibly matching TRBD2 (6 bases). The germline V gene encodes CDR1 SGHNT and CDR2 YYREEE (reference sequence). This CDR3 is built from 15 residues. Trimming took 3 bases from V and 3 from J, leaving 14 bases between them.

The CDR3 is CASSMPSWDVNSGNTIYF. CDR3 bases: TGTGCCAGTAGTATGCCAAGCTGGGACGTTAACTCTGGAAACACCATATATTTT. V usage is TRBV19 and J usage is TRBJ1-3; D perhaps matches TRBD1 (5 bases). The CDR3 length is 18 residues. The V gene's germline CDR1 is LNHDA and CDR2 SQIVND (reference sequence). V lost 3 bases and J 0 bases, leaving 18 bases between the germline ends. The whole variable domain, remainder taken from reference TRBV19 and TRBJ1-3, is DGGITQSPKYLFRKEGQNVTLSCEQNLNHDAMYWYRQDPGQGLRLIYYSQIVNDFQKGDIAEGYSVSREKKESFPLTVTSAQKNPTAFYLCASSMPSWDVNSGNTIYFGEGSWLTVV.

This clone was seen only once. This chain links TRBV7-2 with TRBJ1-1; the D is unclear. Deletions cut 4 bases from V and 0 bases from J, with 12 bases between. The length of the CDR3 is 15 residues. The V gene's germline CDR1 is SGHTA and CDR2 FQGNSA. The CDR3 loop reads CASSSVPAMNTEAFF. The CDR3 region has the DNA TGTGCCAGCAGCTCGGTCCCAGCCATGAACACTGAAGCTTTCTTT.

The genes are TRBV11-2 and TRBJ1-3, with D unclear. From germline, CDR1 is SGHAT and CDR2 FQNNGV. CDR3 length: 14 amino acids. Trimming removed 5 bases from V and 4 bases from J, with 12 bases in between. The CDR3: CASSPTRSGNTIYF. CDR3 DNA: TGTGCCAGCAGCCCGACCCGCTCGGGAAACACCATATATTTT.

The V gene is TRBV11-2, the J gene TRBJ1-2, with TRBD1 matching over 9 bases. The germline V gene encodes CDR1 SGHAT and CDR2 FQNNGV. The trim removed 5 bases at V and 4 bases at J, leaving 11 bases unmatched. This CDR3 region has 16 residues. The CDR3 DNA is TGTGCCAGCAGCAAACCGGGACAGGGCCTGGGCTATGGCTACACCTTC. The encoded protein is CASSKPGQGLGYGYTF. Full variable domain (outside the CDR3, taken from reference TRBV11-2 and TRBJ1-2): EAGVAQSPRYKIIEKRQSVAFWCNPISGHATLYWYQQILGQGPKLLIQFQNNGVVDDSQLPKDRFSAERLKGVDSTLKIQPAKLEDSAVYLCASSKPGQGLGYGYTFGSGTRLTVV.

This chain joins TRBV18 and TRBJ1-3; the D is unclear. The CDR3 covers 14 residues. The ends were cut back, 6 bases at V and 0 bases at J, with 9 bases in the middle. The germline V gene encodes CDR1 KGHSH and CDR2 LQKENI. CDR3 region: CASSPLDSGNTIYF. The CDR3 DNA sequence: TGTGCCAGCTCCCCTTTGGACTCTGGAAACACCATATATTTT.

The J gene is TRBJ2-3, the V gene TRBV18; 13 nucleotides agree with TRBD2. With 5 bases clipped from V and 4 bases from J, the junction kept 0 bases outside the gene matches. Germline assignment: CDR1 KGHSH and CDR2 LQKENI. CDR3 length equals 14 residues. This chain's CDR3 is CASSTSGGADTQYF. The CDR3 coding sequence is TGTGCCAGCTCAACTAGCGGGGGGGCAGATACGCAGTATTTT.

With regard to this clone: No DNA is shown, since the ends of the CDR3 on it are uncertain; the CDR3 is the one TCRdb lists. The chain links TRBV6-5 to TRBJ1-6; the DNA was not compared with TRBD1, the D call given in the table. The CDR3 adds up to 14 amino acids, both ends counted. Per germline, CDR1 MNHEY and CDR2 SVGAGI. The CDR3 loop is CASSSSDRNSPLHF.

A remark on this clone: Different DNA sequences within this sample yield the same CDR3. The V gene is TRBV6-1, the J gene TRBJ1-5; no definite D call. Germline V gene sequence: CDR1 MNHNS, CDR2 SASEGT. The CDR3 contains 14 residues. Trimming took 0 bases from V and 2 from J, leaving 5 bases between them. The CDR3 is CASSEAWGNQPQHF. The CDR3 DNA is TGTGCCAGCAGTGAAGCTTGGGGCAATCAGCCCCAGCATTTT.

The rearrangement links TRBV10-3 to TRBJ1-5, with no clear D. The germline V gene has CDR1 ENHRY and CDR2 SYGVKD. The CDR3 spans 13 residues. The V end was cut by 0 bases, the J end by 7 bases, with 7 bases between. CDR3 in amino acids: CAISESTNQPQHF. In DNA, the CDR3 is TGTGCCATCAGTGAGTCAACGAACCAGCCCCAGCATTTT.

This clone came up once. The genes are TRBV7-6 and TRBJ1-4, with TRBD1 as a possible D gene (5 bases). V gave up 3 bases and J gave up 7 bases, with 9 bases separating them. Looked up from germline, CDR1 is SGHVS and CDR2 is FNYEAQ. This CDR3 is 13 amino acids long. CDR3 nucleotide sequence: TGTGCCAGCAGCTTGCCCGGGACTGAAAAACTGTTTTTT. Translating it yields CASSLPGTEKLFF.

The chain has TRBV4-1 and TRBJ2-7, with D unresolved. Germline-derived CDR1 and CDR2 are MGHRA and YSYEKL. CDR3 size: 13 residues. V gave up 4 bases and J gave up 4 bases, with 11 bases separating them. The CDR3 is CASSLNVDYEQYF. The CDR3 DNA reads TGCGCCAGCAGCCTCAATGTAGATTACGAGCAGTACTTC.

J is TRBJ1-6 and V is TRBV7-2; D possibly corresponds to TRBD1 (5 bases). The germline V gene has CDR1 SGHTA and CDR2 FQGNSA. V shed 5 bases and J shed 6 bases, with 8 bases lying between them. This CDR3 is built from 13 residues. CDR3 region: CASSPGANSPLHF. CDR3 DNA: TGTGCCAGCAGCCCCGGGGCTAATTCACCCCTCCACTTT.

A single count supports this clone. The chain combines TRBV3-1 (or the pseudogene TRBV3-2) with TRBJ2-2, with 7 bases matching TRBD1. The J segment lost 7 bases and the V segment lost 2 bases, leaving 7 bases of the junction unmatched. The CDR3 extends over 15 amino acids. Germline loops: CDR1 LGHDT, CDR2 YNNKEL (reference sequence). The CDR3 sequence is CASSQKDRAGGELFF. For the CDR3, the DNA is TGTGCCAGCAGCCAAAAAGACAGGGCGGGCGGGGAGCTGTTTTTT.

This clone occurred once. The V and J genes are TRBV24-1 and TRBJ2-2, with 7 bases matching TRBD1. The CDR3 is 16 amino acids. Germline trimming cut 4 bases from V and 0 bases from J; bases unmatched to any gene: 4. The germline gives CDR1 KGHDR, CDR2 SFDVKD. CDR3 nucleotides: TGTGCCACCAGTGAAAACAGGGGCCCGAACACCGGGGAGCTGTTTTTT. Residues: CATSENRGPNTGELFF.

The V and J genes are TRBV3-1 (or the pseudogene TRBV3-2) and TRBJ1-1; D possibly corresponds to TRBD1 (6 bases). The CDR3 loop spans 15 amino acids. The germline V gene encodes CDR1 LGHDT and CDR2 YNNKEL (reference sequence). Trimming took 4 bases from V and 1 from J, leaving 13 bases between them. As DNA, the CDR3 is TGTGCCAGCAGCCCCGACTGGGGGGCGAACACTGAAGCTTTCTTT. Translated, it gives CASSPDWGANTEAFF.

This rearrangement joins TRBV3-1 (or the pseudogene TRBV3-2) to TRBJ2-7; the D gene could be TRBD1 or TRBD2 (6 bases each). Per the germline V gene, CDR1 is LGHDT and CDR2 is YNNKEL (reference sequence). CDR3 length equals 13 residues. The ends were cut back, 1 base at V and 9 bases at J, with 13 bases in the middle. For the CDR3, the DNA is TGTGCCAGCAGCCAAGTCGGGGGCGCGGGGCAGTACTTC. Translating it yields CASSQVGGAGQYF.

The chain joins TRBV4-1 to TRBJ2-7; D not resolved. In germline, CDR1 is MGHRA, CDR2 YSYEKL. The CDR3 is 16 residues long. The V end lost 1 base, the J end lost 3 bases, and 16 bases lay between the germline ends. The CDR3 DNA reads as TGCGCCAGCAGCCAAGGACTGGCGGAGATGCTCTACGAGCAGTACTTC. Its translation is CASSQGLAEMLYEQYF.

This chain connects TRBV6-5 to TRBJ1-3; D call uncertain. This CDR3 region has 14 residues. Trimming cost V 6 bases and J 4 bases, with 13 bases left between them. Germline V gives CDR1 MNHEY, CDR2 SVGAGI. CDR3 residues: CASSMSFSGNTIYF. CDR3 DNA: TGTGCCAGCAGCATGAGTTTTTCCGGAAACACCATATATTTT.

The chain links TRBV4-2 to TRBJ2-1; D may be TRBD1 or TRBD2 (7 bases each). CDR1 LGHNA and CDR2 YNFKEQ come from the germline V gene. With 0 bases removed from V and 8 bases from J, the gap between germline ends came to 14 bases. CDR3 length equals 15 residues. The CDR3 spells CASSQEWRGTDEQFF. The CDR3 coding sequence is TGTGCCAGCAGCCAAGAGTGGCGGGGGACAGATGAGCAGTTCTTC.

The chain links TRBV9 to TRBJ2-1, with 14 bases that match TRBD2. Trimming at V came to 4 bases and at J to 7 bases, leaving 7 bases not matched to a gene. Germline V CDR1 and CDR2: SGDLS, YYNGEE. The CDR3 length is 16 residues. The CDR3 sequence: CASSKTSGGAGNEQFF. In DNA form, the CDR3 reads TGTGCCAGCAGCAAGACTAGCGGGGGGGCCGGGAATGAGCAGTTCTTC.

The chain combines TRBV6-2 or TRBV6-3 with TRBJ2-1; possibly TRBD1 for D (6 bases). Between the trimmed V and J ends, which lost 5 bases and 6 bases, there was a span of 17 bases. The V gene's germline CDR1 is MNHEY and CDR2 SVGEGT. The length of the CDR3 is 15 residues. CDR3 bases: TGTGCCAGCAGTGACCCCGAGGGGGTGCGCAATGAGCAGTTCTTC. Its translation: CASSDPEGVRNEQFF.

This chain uses TRBV30 with TRBJ1-1; perhaps TRBD1 as D (5 bases). Germline CDR1 and CDR2: GTSNPN and SVGIG (reference sequence). CDR3 length: 12 residues. Between the trimmed V and J ends, which lost 7 bases and 1 base, there was a span of 10 bases. CDR3 loop: CALGPTNTEAFF. For the CDR3, the DNA is TGTGCCTTGGGACCGACGAACACTGAAGCTTTCTTT.

The chain carries TRBV21-1 and TRBJ2-5; TRBD2 reflects the table's D call only, with no check against the DNA. TRBV21-1 is flagged as a pseudogene. The CDR3 contains 17 residues. The CDR3 sequence is CASSPLTSGGAKETQYF. In DNA form, the CDR3 reads TGTGCCAGCAGCCCCTTGACTAGCGGGGGGGCGAAAGAGACCCAGTACTTC.

The J gene is TRBJ1-6, the V gene TRBV7-2; D not resolved. Trimming removed 2 bases at V and 0 bases at J, with 8 bases between. The length of the CDR3 is 16 residues. Germline V gene data show CDR1 as SGHTA and CDR2 as FQGNSA. CDR3 sequence (DNA): TGTGCCAGCAGCTTATATCCACCCTCCTATAATTCACCCCTCCACTTT. Encoded protein: CASSLYPPSYNSPLHF.

The V call is TRBV5-6, the J call TRBJ2-5, with D possibly matching TRBD1 (5 bases). The CDR3 consists of 14 residues. The V gene lost 1 base and the J gene lost 1 base, with 8 bases spanning the gap. The germline CDR1 and CDR2 sequences are SGHDT and YYEEEE. The CDR3 DNA reads TGTGCCAGCAGCTTGCTGGGGCCCCAAGAGACCCAGTACTTC. This translates into CASSLLGPQETQYF.

The chain couples TRBV16 to TRBJ1-4; D is unresolved. This CDR3 spans 12 amino acids. V lost 4 bases and J 8 bases, leaving 8 bases between the germline ends. Germline V lookup: CDR1 KGHSY, CDR2 FQNENV. CDR3 in DNA: TGTGCCAGCAGCCTAATAGGGGAAAAACTGTTTTTT. Encoded protein: CASSLIGEKLFF.

As DNA, the CDR3 is TGCAGCGTTGGGGACACGTCTAGCAATCAGCCCCAGCATTTT. This sequence encodes CSVGDTSSNQPQHF. J is TRBJ1-5 and V is TRBV29-1; the D gene is possibly TRBD1 (6 bases). The germline V and J ends were trimmed by 4 bases and 0 bases, with 10 bases remaining between them. The CDR3 is 14 residues long. Germline CDR1 and CDR2: SQVTM and ANQGSEA.

This sequence joins TRBV18 and TRBJ1-4; D remains ambiguous. V lost 1 base and J lost 0, with 6 bases in between. The CDR3 covers 15 residues. The germline CDR1 and CDR2 sequences are KGHSH and LQKENI. CDR3 residues: CASSPQHSTNEKLFF. The CDR3 DNA reads as TGTGCCAGCTCACCACAACATTCAACTAATGAAAAACTGTTTTTT. Variable domain in full (rest from reference TRBV18 and TRBJ1-4): NAGVMQNPRHLVRRRGQEARLRCSPMKGHSHVYWYRQLPEEGLKFMVYLQKENIIDESGMPKERFSAEFPKEGPSILRIQQVVRGDSAAYFCASSPQHSTNEKLFFGSGTQLSVL.